This T cell receptor beta chain was identified in a study of blood T cells in healthy people across ages. Using a J-beta primer mix together with a sample-barcoded 5' primer, a second PCR was run for 7 to 11 cycles. Each TCR beta cDNA got a 12-nucleotide random molecular identifier. TCRdb used MiXCR to reprocess the 5' RACE reads, holding one entry per CDR3 protein. This sample carries hundreds of thousands of distinct CDR3 sequences, 58% of them seen once, and the ten largest clones take 22%. The study's findings and limits: It was held that diversity estimates obtained from one million T cells represented underestimates.

As concerns this clonotype: No antigen is known for it.

The authors drew around 11 milliliters of peripheral blood from each donor. Whenever a sample was processed, at least 6 million PBMCs were isolated. Trimming removed 1 base at V and 8 bases at J, with 13 bases between. Per the germline V gene, CDR1 is SGHKS and CDR2 is YYEKEE (reference sequence). The length of the CDR3 is 14 residues. This chain joins TRBV5-5 and TRBJ2-1; D gene uncertain. This receptor was identified in a man younger than 40 in good health. Sequenced: blood. The CDR3, as DNA: TGTGCCAGCAGCTTGAGTACGGTGTCCGATGAGCAGTTCTTC. This gives the protein CASSLSTVSDEQFF. The variable domain in full, completed from reference TRBV5-5 and TRBJ2-1, reads DAGVTQSPTHLIKTRGQQVTLRCSPISGHKSVSWYQQVLGQGPQFIFQYYEKEERGRGNFPDRFSARQFPNYSSELNVNALLLGDSALYLCASSLSTVSDEQFFGPGTRLTVL.